Listed here are 15 T cell receptor beta chains from one sample, sequenced in a study of read filtering for tumor transcriptome and immune sequencing. This library used approximately 0.4 ug RNA and molecular barcoded adaptors spanning alpha/delta and beta/gamma chains. MiXCR, run by TCRdb on the reads, gives a single entry per CDR3 protein. This sample carries fewer than 45,000 distinct CDR3 sequences, 13% of them seen once, and the ten largest clones take about 32%. Sequencing input: a population of CD138-negative cells sorted from bone marrow. The receptors come from a donor aged 40 or older with multiple myeloma.

This clonotype was picked up many times. The chain combines TRBV20-1 with TRBJ2-7, with D unclear. CDR1 and CDR2 from the germline V gene are DFQATT and SNEGSKA (reference sequence). The CDR3 runs 14 residues. V was clipped by 0 bases and J by 2 bases, with 11 bases between them. The CDR3 nucleotides read TGCAGTGCTAGAGATCTTCTTAGACCCTACGAGCAGTACTTC. As protein: CSARDLLRPYEQYF.

In this sample, this clonotype turned up many times. The rearrangement links TRBV7-2 to TRBJ2-1, with a tentative D call TRBD2 (6 bases). The V end was cut by 1 base, the J end by 8 bases, with 15 bases between. The germline gives CDR1 SGHTA, CDR2 FQGNSA. This CDR3 has 15 amino acids. DNA for the CDR3: TGTGCCAGCAGCTTAGAGGCGGGGCCGACAGATGAGCAGTTCTTC. Protein: CASSLEAGPTDEQFF. Looking up the rest from reference TRBV7-2 and TRBJ2-1 gives the full variable domain: GAGVSQSPSNKVTEKGKDVELRCDPISGHTALYWYRQSLGQGLEFLIYFQGNSAPDKSGLPSDRFSAERTGGSVSTLTIQRTQQEDSAVYLCASSLEAGPTDEQFFGPGTRLTVL.

Ten or more counts support this clonotype. The chain has TRBV7-8 and TRBJ2-3; 7 nucleotides line up with TRBD2. V lost 2 bases, J lost 14 bases, and 13 bases stayed unmatched. Germline V gene sequence: CDR1 SGHVS, CDR2 FQNEAQ. This CDR3 has 14 amino acids. The CDR3 sequence: CASSLTGSSGTWYF. The CDR3 nucleotides read TGTGCCAGCAGCTTAACCGGGTCCAGCGGGACCTGGTATTTT.

This clonotype has ten or more counts. V usage is TRBV29-1 and J usage is TRBJ2-7; 8 bases are a match to TRBD1. CDR3 length: 15 residues. J lost 4 bases, V lost 4 bases, and 12 bases had no gene match. Germline assignment: CDR1 SQVTM and CDR2 ANQGSEA. CDR3 in amino acids: CSVVPGQGPGYEQYF. The CDR3 region has the DNA TGCAGCGTTGTTCCCGGACAGGGCCCAGGTTACGAGCAGTACTTC.

This clonotype has a count of ten or more. This chain links TRBV7-2 with TRBJ2-5; 7 nucleotides line up with TRBD1. The CDR3 loop spans 13 amino acids. The germline gives CDR1 SGHTA, CDR2 FQGNSA. With V trimmed by 5 bases and J by 5 bases, 5 bases remained unmatched. The CDR3 region is CASSQGELETQYF. In nucleotides, the CDR3 is TGTGCCAGCAGCCAGGGGGAGTTGGAGACCCAGTACTTC.

Comment on this clonotype: This may arise from a read error, as a much more abundant clone is one base away. The chain couples TRBV2 to TRBJ2-7; 11 nucleotides line up with TRBD2. Germline V gene data show CDR1 as SNHLY and CDR2 as FYNNEI. CDR3 size: 16 residues. The CDR3 nucleotides read TGTGCCAGCAGTGACCGGGGACTAGCGGTCTCCCACGAGCAGTACTTC. Its protein is CASSDRGLAVSHEQYF.

This clonotype was seen ten or more times. The chain couples TRBV7-9 to TRBJ2-3, with TRBD1 matching over 7 bases. Unmatched junction bases numbered 2, after V lost 5 bases and J lost 3 bases. CDR1 and CDR2 (germline): SEHNR, FQNEAQ (reference sequence). There are 13 residues in the CDR3. The CDR3 nucleotides read TGTGCCAGCAGCCCGGACAGGACAGATACGCAGTATTTT. This gives the protein CASSPDRTDTQYF.

This clonotype was counted at least ten times. The chain carries TRBV23-1 and TRBJ2-1; D could derive from TRBD1 or TRBD2 (5 bases each). TRBV23-1 qualifies as an ORF whose function is uncertain. Trimming took off 11 bases at V and 10 bases at J, with 24 bases between the two ends. The CDR3 contains 14 residues. Here the CDR3 reads CAVTRDPRGGEQFF. CDR3 nucleotide sequence: TGCGCCGTGACCCGGGACCCTAGAGGCGGAGAGCAGTTCTTC.

This clonotype was found many times. The rearrangement uses TRBV5-1 and TRBJ2-1; 11 bases line up with TRBD2. The junction had 16 bases not matched to a gene; V was cut back by 5 bases and J by 9 bases. Germline V CDR1 and CDR2: SGHRS, YFSETQ. The CDR3 has 17 amino acids. CDR3 bases: TGCGCCAGCAGAGGCCCAGCGACTAGCGGGGTAGGCGTTGAGCAGTTCTTC. This gives the protein CASRGPATSGVGVEQFF.

This clonotype was seen only a few times. This sequence may be a read error, since a much larger clone differs from it by one base. The CDR3 ends on some other residue instead of the conserved phenylalanine or tryptophan, so this is likely a read error. This sequence joins TRBV11-3 and TRBJ2-1; D is perhaps TRBD1 (6 bases). The V gene's germline CDR1 is SGHNT and CDR2 YENEEA. This CDR3 has 10 amino acids. Trimming took off 6 bases at V and 9 bases at J, with 6 bases between the two ends. CDR3 loop: CASRGGEQFL. CDR3 coding DNA: TGTGCCAGCAGAGGGGGTGAGCAGTTCCTC.

The sample holds many counts of this clonotype. The chain employs TRBV19 and TRBJ1-5; D may be TRBD1 (5 bases). Germline V gene lookup returns CDR1 LNHDA and CDR2 SQIVND (reference sequence). The CDR3 extends over 15 amino acids. Trimming removed 0 bases from V and 4 bases from J, with 10 bases in between. The CDR3 protein is CASSIETVSNQPQHF. In DNA form, the CDR3 reads TGTGCCAGTAGTATAGAGACAGTAAGTAATCAGCCCCAGCATTTT.

The chain combines TRBV28 with TRBJ1-1; unclear D gene. Germline CDR1 reads MDHEN; CDR2 reads SYDVKM. The CDR3 is made up of 14 amino acids. V gave up 3 bases and J gave up 4 bases, with 12 bases separating them. This chain's CDR3 is CASSFSHWGTEAFF. In DNA, the CDR3 is TGTGCCAGCAGTTTCTCCCATTGGGGCACTGAAGCTTTCTTT.

The chain uses TRBV11-2 and TRBJ2-5, with TRBD2 matching 16 bases. CDR1 is SGHAT, CDR2 FQNNGV, per germline. V gave up 5 bases and J gave up 1 base; unmatched junction bases: 4. This CDR3 contains 17 residues. This CDR3 reads CASSAGTSGRAQETQYF. The CDR3 DNA reads TGTGCCAGCAGCGCCGGGACTAGCGGGAGGGCCCAAGAGACCCAGTACTTC.

This clonotype was seen at least ten times. The CDR3 DNA reads as TGTGCCAGCAGTTTGGTGGCGGGGGCCAGCGGGGAGCTGTTTTTT. Protein: CASSLVAGASGELFF. The chain joins TRBV27 to TRBJ2-2; tentatively, D is TRBD2 (7 bases). CDR1 and CDR2 (germline): MNHEY, SMNVEV (reference sequence). Trimming stripped 3 bases from V and 7 bases from J, with 15 bases between. The length of the CDR3 is 15 residues.

This clonotype was counted at least ten times. The chain carries TRBV7-8 and TRBJ2-1, with 11 bases fitting TRBD2. CDR3 length: 15 amino acids. Germline CDR1 and CDR2: SGHVS and FQNEAQ. The V segment lost 7 bases and the J segment 8 bases; nucleotides outside the gene matches: 10. CDR3 region: CASTPRGSGRDEQFF. For the CDR3, the DNA is TGTGCCAGCACCCCGCGAGGTAGCGGGAGGGATGAGCAGTTCTTC. Variable domain in full (rest from reference TRBV7-8 and TRBJ2-1): GAGVSQSPRYKVAKRGQDVALRCDPISGHVSLFWYQQALGQGPEFLTYFQNEAQLDKSGLPSDRFFAERPEGSVSTLKIQRTQQEDSAVYLCASTPRGSGRDEQFFGPGTRLTVL.